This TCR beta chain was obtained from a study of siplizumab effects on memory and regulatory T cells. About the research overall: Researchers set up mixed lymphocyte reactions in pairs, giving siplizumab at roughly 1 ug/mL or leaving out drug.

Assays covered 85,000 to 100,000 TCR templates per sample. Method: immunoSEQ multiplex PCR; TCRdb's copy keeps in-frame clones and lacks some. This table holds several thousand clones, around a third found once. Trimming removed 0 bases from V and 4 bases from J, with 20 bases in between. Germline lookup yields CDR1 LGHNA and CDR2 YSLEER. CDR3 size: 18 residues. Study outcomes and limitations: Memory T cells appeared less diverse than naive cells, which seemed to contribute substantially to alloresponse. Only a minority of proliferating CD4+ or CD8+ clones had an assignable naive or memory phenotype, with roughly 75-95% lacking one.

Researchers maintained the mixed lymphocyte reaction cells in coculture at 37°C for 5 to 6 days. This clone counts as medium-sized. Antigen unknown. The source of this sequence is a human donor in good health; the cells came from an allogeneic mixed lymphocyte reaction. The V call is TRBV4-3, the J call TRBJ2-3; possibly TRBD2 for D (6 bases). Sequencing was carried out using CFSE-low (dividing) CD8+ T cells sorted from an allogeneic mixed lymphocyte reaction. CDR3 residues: CASSQDPRRDNWADTQYF. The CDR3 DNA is TGCGCCAGCAGCCAAGATCCGAGGCGGGATAATTGGGCAGATACGCAGTATTTT.